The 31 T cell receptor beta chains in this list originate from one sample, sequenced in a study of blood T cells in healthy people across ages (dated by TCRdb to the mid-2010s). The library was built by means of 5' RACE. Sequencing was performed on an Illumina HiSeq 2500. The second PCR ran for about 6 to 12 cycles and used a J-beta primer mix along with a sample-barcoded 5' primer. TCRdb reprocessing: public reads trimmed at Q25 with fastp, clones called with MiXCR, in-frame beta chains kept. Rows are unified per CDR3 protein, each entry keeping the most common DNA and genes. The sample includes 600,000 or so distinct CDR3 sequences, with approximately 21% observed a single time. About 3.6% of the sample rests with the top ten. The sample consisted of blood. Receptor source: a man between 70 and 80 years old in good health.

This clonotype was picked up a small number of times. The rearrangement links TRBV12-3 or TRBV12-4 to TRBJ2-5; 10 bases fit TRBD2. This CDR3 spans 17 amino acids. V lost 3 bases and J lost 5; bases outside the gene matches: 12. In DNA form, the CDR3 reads TGTGCCAGCAGTTTCGGAGCGGGAGGGACCAGGGTGGAGACCCAGTACTTC. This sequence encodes CASSFGAGGTRVETQYF.

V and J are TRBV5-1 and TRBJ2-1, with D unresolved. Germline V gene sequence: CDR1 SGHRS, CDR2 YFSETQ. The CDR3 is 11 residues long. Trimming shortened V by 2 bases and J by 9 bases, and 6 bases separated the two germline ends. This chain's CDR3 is CASSLDAEQFF. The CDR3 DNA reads TGCGCCAGCAGCTTAGATGCTGAGCAGTTCTTC.

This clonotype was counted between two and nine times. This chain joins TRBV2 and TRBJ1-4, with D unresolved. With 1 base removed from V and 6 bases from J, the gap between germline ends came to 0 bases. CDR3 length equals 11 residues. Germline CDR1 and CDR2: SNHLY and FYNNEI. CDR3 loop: CASSEDEKLFF. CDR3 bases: TGTGCCAGCAGTGAAGATGAAAAACTGTTTTTT.

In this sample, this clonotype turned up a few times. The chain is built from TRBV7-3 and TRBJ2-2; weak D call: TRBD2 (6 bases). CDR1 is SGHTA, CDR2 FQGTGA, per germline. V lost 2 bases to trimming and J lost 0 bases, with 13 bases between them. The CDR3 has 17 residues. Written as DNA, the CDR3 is TGTGCCAGCAGCTTATTGGGGGGAGCGGCGAACACCGGGGAGCTGTTTTTT. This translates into CASSLLGGAANTGELFF. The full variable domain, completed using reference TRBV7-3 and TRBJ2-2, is GAGVSQTPSNKVTEKGKYVELRCDPISGHTALYWYRQSLGQGPEFLIYFQGTGAADDSGLPNDRFFAVRPEGSVSTLKIQRTERGDSAVYLCASSLLGGAANTGELFFGEGSRLTVL.

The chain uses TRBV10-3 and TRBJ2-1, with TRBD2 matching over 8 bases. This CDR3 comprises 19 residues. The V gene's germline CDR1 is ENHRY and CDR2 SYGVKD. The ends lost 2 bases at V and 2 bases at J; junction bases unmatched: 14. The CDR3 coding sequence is TGTGCCATCAGTGAGAGTGGTCGGGAGGGGACTCCAACCTACAATGAGCAGTTCTTC. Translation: CAISESGREGTPTYNEQFF.

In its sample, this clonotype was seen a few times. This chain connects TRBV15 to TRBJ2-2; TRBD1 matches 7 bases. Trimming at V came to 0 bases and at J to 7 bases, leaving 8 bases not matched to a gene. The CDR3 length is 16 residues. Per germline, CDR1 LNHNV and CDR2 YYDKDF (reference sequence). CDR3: CATSRDPDRVGGELFF. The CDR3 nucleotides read TGTGCCACCAGCAGAGATCCCGACAGGGTGGGCGGGGAGCTGTTTTTT.

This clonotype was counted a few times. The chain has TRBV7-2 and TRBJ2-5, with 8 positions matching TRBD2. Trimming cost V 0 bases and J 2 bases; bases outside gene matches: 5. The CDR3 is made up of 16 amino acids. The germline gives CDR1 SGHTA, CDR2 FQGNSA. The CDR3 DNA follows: TGTGCCAGCAGCTTAGCCCAAGCGGGGGTACAAGAGACCCAGTACTTC. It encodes CASSLAQAGVQETQYF.

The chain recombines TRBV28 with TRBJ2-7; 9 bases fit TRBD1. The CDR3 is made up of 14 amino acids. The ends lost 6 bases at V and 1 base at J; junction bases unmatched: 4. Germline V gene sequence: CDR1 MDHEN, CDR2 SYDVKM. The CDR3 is CASRRGQGSYEQYF. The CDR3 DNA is TGTGCCAGCAGGCGGGGACAGGGATCCTACGAGCAGTACTTC.

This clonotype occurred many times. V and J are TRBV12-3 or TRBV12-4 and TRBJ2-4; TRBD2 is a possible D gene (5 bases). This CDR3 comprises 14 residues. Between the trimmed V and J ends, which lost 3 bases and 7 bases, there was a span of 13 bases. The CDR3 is CASSFSGSGNIQYF. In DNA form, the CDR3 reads TGTGCCAGCAGTTTTTCCGGCAGCGGTAACATTCAGTACTTC.

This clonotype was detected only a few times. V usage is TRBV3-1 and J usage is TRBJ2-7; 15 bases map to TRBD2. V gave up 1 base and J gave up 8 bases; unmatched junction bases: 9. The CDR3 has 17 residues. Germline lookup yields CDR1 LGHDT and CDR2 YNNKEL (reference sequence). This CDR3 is CASSQVGLAGGPGKQYF. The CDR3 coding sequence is TGTGCCAGCAGCCAAGTGGGACTAGCGGGAGGTCCCGGGAAGCAGTACTTC.

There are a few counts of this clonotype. In nucleotides, the CDR3 is TGTGCCAGCAGCCAGTTAGAAGAGCAGTACTTC. Its translation is CASSQLEEQYF. This chain links TRBV3-1 with TRBJ2-7; D remains ambiguous. Germline CDR1 is LGHDT and CDR2 is YNNKEL (reference sequence). This CDR3 region has 11 residues. The V end lost 3 bases, the J end lost 7 bases, and 7 bases lay between the germline ends.

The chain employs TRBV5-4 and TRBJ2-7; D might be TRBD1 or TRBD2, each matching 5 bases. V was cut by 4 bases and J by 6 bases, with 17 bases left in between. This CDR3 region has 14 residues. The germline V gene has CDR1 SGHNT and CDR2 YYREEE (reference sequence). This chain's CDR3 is CASSAGRGRGEQYF. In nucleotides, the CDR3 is TGTGCCAGCAGCGCGGGCCGGGGCAGAGGCGAGCAGTACTTC.

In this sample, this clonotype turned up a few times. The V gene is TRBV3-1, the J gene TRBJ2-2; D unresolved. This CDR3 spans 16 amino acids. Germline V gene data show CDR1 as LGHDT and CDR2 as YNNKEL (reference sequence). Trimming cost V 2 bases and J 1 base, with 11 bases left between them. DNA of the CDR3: TGTGCCAGCAGCCAACGGTCGGCAGGGAACACCGGGGAGCTGTTTTTT. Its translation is CASSQRSAGNTGELFF.

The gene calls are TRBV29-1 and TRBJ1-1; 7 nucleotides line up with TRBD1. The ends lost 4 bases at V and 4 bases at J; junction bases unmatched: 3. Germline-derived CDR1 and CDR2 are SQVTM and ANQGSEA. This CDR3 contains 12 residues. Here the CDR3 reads CSVVSGGTEAFF. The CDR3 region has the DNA TGCAGCGTTGTTTCAGGGGGCACTGAAGCTTTCTTT. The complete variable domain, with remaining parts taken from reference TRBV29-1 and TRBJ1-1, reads SAVISQKPSRDICQRGTSLTIQCQVDSQVTMMFWYRQQPGQSLTLIATANQGSEATYESGFVIDKFPISRPNLTFSTLTVSNMSPEDSSIYLCSVVSGGTEAFFGQGTRLTVV.

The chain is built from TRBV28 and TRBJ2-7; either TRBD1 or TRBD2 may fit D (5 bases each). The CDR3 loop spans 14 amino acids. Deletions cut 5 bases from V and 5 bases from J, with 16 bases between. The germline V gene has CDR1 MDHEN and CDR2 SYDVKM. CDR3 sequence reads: CASSTRDAAHEQYF. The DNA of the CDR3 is TGTGCCAGCAGTACAAGGGACGCGGCTCACGAGCAGTACTTC.

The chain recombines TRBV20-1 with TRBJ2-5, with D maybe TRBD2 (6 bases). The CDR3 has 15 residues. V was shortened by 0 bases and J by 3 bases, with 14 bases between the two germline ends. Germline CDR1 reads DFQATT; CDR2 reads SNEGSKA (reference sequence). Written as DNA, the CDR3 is TGCAGTGCTAGAGACGGCGCGGGGCGGGAAGAGACCCAGTACTTC. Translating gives CSARDGAGREETQYF.

CDR3 loop: CASSRPGQGSYEQYF. In nucleotides, the CDR3 is TGTGCCAGCAGCCGCCCAGGACAGGGATCCTACGAGCAGTACTTC. The J gene is TRBJ2-7, the V gene TRBV6-5; 8 bases align to TRBD1. This CDR3 has 15 residues. Trimming removed 6 bases from V and 1 base from J; junction bases left unmatched: 8. Germline loops: CDR1 MNHEY, CDR2 SVGAGI.

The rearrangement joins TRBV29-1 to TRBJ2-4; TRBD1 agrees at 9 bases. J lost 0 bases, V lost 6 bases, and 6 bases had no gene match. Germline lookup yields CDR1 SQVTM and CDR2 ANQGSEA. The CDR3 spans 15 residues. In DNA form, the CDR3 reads TGCAGCGTCTACAGGGGGCGGCTAGCCAAAAACATTCAGTACTTC. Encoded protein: CSVYRGRLAKNIQYF.

The CDR3 spells CASSYPGLAELQETQYF. The CDR3 nucleotides are TGTGCCAGCAGTTACCCGGGACTAGCGGAGCTTCAAGAGACCCAGTACTTC. The chain is built from TRBV6-2 or TRBV6-3 and TRBJ2-5; TRBD2 matches at 11 bases. The CDR3 is 17 amino acids. CDR1 and CDR2 from the germline V gene are MNHEY and SVGEGT. V was clipped by 2 bases and J by 2 bases; unmatched bases: 7.

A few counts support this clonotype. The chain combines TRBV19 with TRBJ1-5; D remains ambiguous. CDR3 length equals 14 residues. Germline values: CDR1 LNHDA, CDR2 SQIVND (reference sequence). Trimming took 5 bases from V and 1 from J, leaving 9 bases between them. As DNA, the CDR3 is TGTGCCAGTAGTCCCGGGCGAAGCAATCAGCCCCAGCATTTT. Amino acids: CASSPGRSNQPQHF.

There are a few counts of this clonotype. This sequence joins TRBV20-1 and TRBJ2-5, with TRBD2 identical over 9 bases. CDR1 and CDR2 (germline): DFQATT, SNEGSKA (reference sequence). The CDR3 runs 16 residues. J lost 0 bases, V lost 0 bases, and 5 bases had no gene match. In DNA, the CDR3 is TGCAGTGCTAGAGAGGCTAGCGGGACGGACCAAGAGACCCAGTACTTC. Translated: CSAREASGTDQETQYF.

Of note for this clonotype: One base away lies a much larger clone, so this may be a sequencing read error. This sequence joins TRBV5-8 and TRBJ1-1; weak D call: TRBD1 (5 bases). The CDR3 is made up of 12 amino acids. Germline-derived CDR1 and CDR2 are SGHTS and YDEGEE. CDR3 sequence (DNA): TGTGCCAGCGGCTTCGGGGGGACTGAAGCTTTCTTT. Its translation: CASGFGGTEAFF. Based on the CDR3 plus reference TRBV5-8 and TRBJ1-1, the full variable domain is EAGVTQSPTHLIKTRGQQATLRCSPISGHTSVYWYQQALGLGLQFLLWYDEGEERNRGNFPPRFSGRQFPNYSSELNVNALELEDSALYLCASGFGGTEAFFGQGTRLTVV.

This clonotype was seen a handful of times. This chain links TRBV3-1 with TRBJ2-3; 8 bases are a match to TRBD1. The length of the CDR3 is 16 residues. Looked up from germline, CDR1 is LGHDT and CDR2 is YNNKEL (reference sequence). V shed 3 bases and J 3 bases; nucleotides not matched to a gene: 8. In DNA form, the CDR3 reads TGTGCCAGCAGCCAGGGCGTTGGACAGGGTACAGATACGCAGTATTTT. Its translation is CASSQGVGQGTDTQYF.

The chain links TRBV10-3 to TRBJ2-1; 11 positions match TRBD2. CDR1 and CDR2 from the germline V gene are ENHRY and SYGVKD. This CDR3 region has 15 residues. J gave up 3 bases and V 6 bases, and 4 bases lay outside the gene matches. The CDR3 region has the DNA TGTGCCATCAGGGAAACTAGCGGGAGCTACAATGAGCAGTTCTTC. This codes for CAIRETSGSYNEQFF.

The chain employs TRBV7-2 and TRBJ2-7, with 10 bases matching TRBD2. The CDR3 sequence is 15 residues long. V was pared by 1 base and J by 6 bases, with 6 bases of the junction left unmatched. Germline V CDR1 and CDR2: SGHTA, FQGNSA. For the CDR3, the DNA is TGTGCCAGCAGCTTAGGAGCGGGAGGGCCGAGCGAGCAGTACTTC. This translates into CASSLGAGGPSEQYF.

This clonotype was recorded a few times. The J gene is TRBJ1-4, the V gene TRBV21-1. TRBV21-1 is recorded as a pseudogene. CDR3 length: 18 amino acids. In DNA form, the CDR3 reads TGTGCCAGCACCAGGAGGAGGGAGGGACTACCGCTTGATGAAAAACTGTTTTTT. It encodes CASTRRREGLPLDEKLFF.

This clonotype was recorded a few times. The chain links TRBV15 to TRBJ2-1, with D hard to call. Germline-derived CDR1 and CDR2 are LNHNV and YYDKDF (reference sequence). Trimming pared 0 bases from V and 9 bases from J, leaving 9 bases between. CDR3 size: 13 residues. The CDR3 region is CATSRDRSPEQFF. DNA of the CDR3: TGTGCCACCAGCAGAGATAGGTCACCTGAGCAGTTCTTC.

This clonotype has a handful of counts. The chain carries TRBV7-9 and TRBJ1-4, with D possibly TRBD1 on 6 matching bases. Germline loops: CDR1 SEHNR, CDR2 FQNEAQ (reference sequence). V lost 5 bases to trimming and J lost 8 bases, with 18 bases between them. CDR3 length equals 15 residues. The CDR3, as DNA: TGTGCCAGCAGCGAGAGGGGGGGCGAGAGGGAAAAACTGTTTTTT. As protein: CASSERGGEREKLFF. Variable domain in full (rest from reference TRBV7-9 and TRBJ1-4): DTGVSQNPRHKITKRGQNVTFRCDPISEHNRLYWYRQTLGQGPEFLTYFQNEAQLEKSRLLSDRFSAERPKGSFSTLEIQRTEQGDSAMYLCASSERGGEREKLFFGSGTQLSVL.

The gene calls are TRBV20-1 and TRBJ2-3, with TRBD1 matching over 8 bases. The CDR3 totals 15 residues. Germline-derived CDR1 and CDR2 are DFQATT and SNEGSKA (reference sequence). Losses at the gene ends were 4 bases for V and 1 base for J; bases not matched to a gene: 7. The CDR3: CSAKTETGGTDTQYF. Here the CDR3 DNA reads TGCAGTGCTAAAACCGAGACAGGGGGCACAGATACGCAGTATTTT.

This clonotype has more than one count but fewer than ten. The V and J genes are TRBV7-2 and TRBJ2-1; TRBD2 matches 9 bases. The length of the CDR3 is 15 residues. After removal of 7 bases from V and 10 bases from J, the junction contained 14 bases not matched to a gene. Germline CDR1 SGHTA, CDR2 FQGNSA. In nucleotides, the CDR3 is TGTGCCAGCACCACTCGGTCTAGCGGGATCGACGAGCAGTTCTTC. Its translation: CASTTRSSGIDEQFF.

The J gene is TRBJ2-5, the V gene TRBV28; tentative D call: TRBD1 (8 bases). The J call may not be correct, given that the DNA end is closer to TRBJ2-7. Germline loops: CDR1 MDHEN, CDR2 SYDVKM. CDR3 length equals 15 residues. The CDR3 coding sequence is TGTGCCAGCAGTTCTTTGACAGGGGAGGGCTACGAGCAGTACTTC. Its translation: CASSSLTGEGYEQYF.